This TCR beta chain was captured in a study of T cells after posttransplantation cyclophosphamide. General observations from the study: Later blood repertoires were often dominated by clones from the donor CD8+ memory compartment. Blood and skin or GI T cell repertoires showed limited TRB overlap. After PTCy, TRB diversity resembled that of CNI/methotrexate controls.

TCRdb keeps only in-frame clones here, not all; method: immunoSEQ multiplex PCR. The sample lists 40,000 or so clones, none appearing once, the ten largest making up roughly 5.9%. The V end was cut by 5 bases, the J end by 0 bases, with 16 bases between. The CDR3 has 16 amino acids. From germline, CDR1 is PRHDT and CDR2 FYEKMQ (reference sequence). This related bone marrow graft donor gave peripheral blood on the day of marrow donation. Points on this clone: Antigen unknown.

The receptor was derived from a man younger than 40 in good health and a related stem cell transplant donor. Input material: PBMCs. The V gene is TRBV13, the J gene TRBJ1-1; D possibly corresponds to TRBD1 (6 bases). The CDR3, as DNA: TGTGCCAGCAGCCCACTGGTGGGGGCCCTGAACACTGAAGCTTTCTTT. Encoded protein: CASSPLVGALNTEAFF.